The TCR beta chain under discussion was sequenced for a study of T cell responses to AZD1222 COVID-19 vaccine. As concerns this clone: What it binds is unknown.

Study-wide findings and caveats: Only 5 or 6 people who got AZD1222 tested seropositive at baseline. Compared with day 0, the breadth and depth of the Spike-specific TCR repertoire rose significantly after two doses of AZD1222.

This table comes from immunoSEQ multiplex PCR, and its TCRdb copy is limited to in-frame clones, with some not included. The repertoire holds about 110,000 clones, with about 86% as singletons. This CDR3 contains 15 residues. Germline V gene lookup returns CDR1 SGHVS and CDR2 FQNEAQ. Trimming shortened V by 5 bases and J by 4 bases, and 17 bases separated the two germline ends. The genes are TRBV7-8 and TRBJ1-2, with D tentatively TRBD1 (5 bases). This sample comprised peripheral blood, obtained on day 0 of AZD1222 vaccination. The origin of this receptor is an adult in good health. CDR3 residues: CASSPRAGVGYGYTF. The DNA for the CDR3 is TGTGCCAGCAGCCCGAGAGCGGGGGTGGGCTATGGCTACACCTTC. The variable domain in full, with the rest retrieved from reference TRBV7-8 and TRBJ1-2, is GAGVSQSPRYKVAKRGQDVALRCDPISGHVSLFWYQQALGQGPEFLTYFQNEAQLDKSGLPSDRFFAERPEGSVSTLKIQRTQQEDSAVYLCASSPRAGVGYGYTFGSGTRLTVV.